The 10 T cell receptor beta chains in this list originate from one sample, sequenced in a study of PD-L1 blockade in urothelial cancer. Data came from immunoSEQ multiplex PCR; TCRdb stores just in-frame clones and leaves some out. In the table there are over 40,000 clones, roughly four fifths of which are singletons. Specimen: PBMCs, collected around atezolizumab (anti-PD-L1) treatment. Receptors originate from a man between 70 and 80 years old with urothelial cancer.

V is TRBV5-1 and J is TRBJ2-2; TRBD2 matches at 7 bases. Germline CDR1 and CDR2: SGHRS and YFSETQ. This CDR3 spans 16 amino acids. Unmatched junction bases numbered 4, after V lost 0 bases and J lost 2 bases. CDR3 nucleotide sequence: TGCGCCAGCAGCTTGGGAGGCGGGGGAAACACCGGGGAGCTGTTTTTT. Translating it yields CASSLGGGGNTGELFF.

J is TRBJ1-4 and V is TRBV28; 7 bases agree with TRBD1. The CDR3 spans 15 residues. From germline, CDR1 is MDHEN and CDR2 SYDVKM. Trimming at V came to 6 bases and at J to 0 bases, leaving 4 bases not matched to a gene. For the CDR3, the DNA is TGTGCCAGCAGGGGGCAGGGGGCAACTAATGAAAAACTGTTTTTT. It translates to CASRGQGATNEKLFF.

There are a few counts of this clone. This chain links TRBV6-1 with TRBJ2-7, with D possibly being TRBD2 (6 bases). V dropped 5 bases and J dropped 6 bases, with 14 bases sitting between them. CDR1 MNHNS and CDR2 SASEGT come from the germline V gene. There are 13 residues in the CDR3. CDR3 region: CASSLRESLEQYF. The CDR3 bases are TGTGCCAGCAGTCTACGGGAGTCTCTCGAGCAGTACTTC.

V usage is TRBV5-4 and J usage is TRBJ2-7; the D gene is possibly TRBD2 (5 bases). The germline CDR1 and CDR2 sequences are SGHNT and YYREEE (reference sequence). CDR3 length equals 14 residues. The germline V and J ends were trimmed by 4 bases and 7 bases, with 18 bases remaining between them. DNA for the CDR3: TGTGCCAGCAGCCCCTATAGAGGGCCGGGAGAGCAGTACTTC. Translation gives CASSPYRGPGEQYF.

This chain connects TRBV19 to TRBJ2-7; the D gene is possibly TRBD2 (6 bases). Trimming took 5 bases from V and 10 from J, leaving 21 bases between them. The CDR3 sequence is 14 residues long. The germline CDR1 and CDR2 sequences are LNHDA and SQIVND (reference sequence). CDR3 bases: TGTGCCAGTAGTCTCGGGACTTCGCCGGAGAGACAGTACTTC. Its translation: CASSLGTSPERQYF.

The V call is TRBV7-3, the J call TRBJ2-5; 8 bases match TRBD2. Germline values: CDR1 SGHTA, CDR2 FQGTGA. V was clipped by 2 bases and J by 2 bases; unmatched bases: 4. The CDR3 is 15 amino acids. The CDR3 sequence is CASSLLAGLQETQYF. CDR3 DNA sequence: TGTGCCAGCAGCTTACTAGCGGGCCTTCAAGAGACCCAGTACTTC.

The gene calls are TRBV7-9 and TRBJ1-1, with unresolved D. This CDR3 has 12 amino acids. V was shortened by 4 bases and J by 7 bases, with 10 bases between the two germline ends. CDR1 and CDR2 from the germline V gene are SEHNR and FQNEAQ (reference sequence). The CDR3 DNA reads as TGTGCCAGCAGCTCTGGGAGGTATGAAGCTTTCTTT. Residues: CASSSGRYEAFF.

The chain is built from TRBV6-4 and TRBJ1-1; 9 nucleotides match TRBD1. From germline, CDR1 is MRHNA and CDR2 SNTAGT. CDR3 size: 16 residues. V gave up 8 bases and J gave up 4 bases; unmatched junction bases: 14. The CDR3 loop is CASETGGTGSFTEAFF. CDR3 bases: TGTGCCAGCGAAACAGGGGGGACAGGGAGTTTCACTGAAGCTTTCTTT.

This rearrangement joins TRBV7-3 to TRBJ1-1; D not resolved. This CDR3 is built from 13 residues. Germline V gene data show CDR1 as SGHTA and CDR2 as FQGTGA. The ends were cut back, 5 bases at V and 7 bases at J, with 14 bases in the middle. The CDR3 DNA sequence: TGTGCCAGCAGCCCTGGGCGGGTAGATGAAGCTTTCTTT. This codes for CASSPGRVDEAFF.

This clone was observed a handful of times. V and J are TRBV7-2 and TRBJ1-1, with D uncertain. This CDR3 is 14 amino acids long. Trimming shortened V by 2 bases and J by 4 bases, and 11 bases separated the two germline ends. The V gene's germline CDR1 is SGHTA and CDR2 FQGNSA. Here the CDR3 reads CASSLRLTGTEAFF. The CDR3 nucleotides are TGTGCCAGCAGCTTAAGGTTGACGGGCACTGAAGCTTTCTTT.